Here is one TCR beta chain with its context. Its target is not known. Sequencing was performed with immunoSEQ multiplex PCR; in TCRdb, only in-frame clones are kept and a portion is missing. This sample has some 82,000 clones, with 90% to 95% found just once. These data come from a study of OX40 agonist ivuxolimab in advanced cancers. Whole-study findings and limits: Among the nonresponders, some also had low normalized T-cell clonal expansion.

The source was CD4+ or CD8+ T cells sorted from blood, collected in a trial of the OX40 agonist ivuxolimab. This clonotype originated in an adult with an advanced solid tumor such as melanoma, head and neck, liver or kidney cancer.

The CDR3 sequence: CASPQRTGRSGSNQPQHF. The CDR3 DNA reads as TGTGCCAGCCCTCAGAGGACAGGGAGGTCGGGAAGCAATCAGCCCCAGCATTTT. The chain links TRBV11-3 to TRBJ1-5, with 8 bases that match TRBD1. The CDR3 contains 18 residues. Germline lookup yields CDR1 SGHNT and CDR2 YENEEA. The V and J ends lost 8 bases and 1 base, in that order; junction bases with no gene match: 16.